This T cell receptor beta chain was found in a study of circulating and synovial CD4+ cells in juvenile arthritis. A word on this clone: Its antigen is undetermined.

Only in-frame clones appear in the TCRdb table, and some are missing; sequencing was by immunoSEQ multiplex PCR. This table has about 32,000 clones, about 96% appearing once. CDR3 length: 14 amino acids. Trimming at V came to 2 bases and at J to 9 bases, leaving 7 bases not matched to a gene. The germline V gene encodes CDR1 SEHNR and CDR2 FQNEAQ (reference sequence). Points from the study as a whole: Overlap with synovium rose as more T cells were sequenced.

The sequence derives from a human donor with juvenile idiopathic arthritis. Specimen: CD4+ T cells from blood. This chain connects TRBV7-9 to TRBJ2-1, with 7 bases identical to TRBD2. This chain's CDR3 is CASSLRSGTFEQFF. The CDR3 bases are TGTGCCAGCAGCTTACGGAGCGGGACCTTTGAGCAGTTCTTC.